This T cell receptor (beta chain) comes out of a study of T cell responses to AZD1222 COVID-19 vaccine. Findings of the study overall: Samples come after the peak T cell response, not at day 14. White British donors predominated, females outnumbered males, and clonal diversity was possibly underestimated. Unmutated variant regions are reportedly targeted by nearly half of spike-specific TCRs. Once two AZD1222 doses were given, Spike-specific TCR breadth and depth went up.

Only in-frame clones appear in the TCRdb table, and some are missing; sequencing was by immunoSEQ multiplex PCR. The sample holds some 150,000 clones, just over 85% seen once. Note on this clone: What it recognizes is unknown.

The V end lost 7 bases, the J end lost 2 bases, and 12 bases lay between the germline ends. Per the germline V gene, CDR1 is MDHEN and CDR2 is SYDVKM. This CDR3 region has 14 residues. Sequenced here: peripheral blood, sampled on day 0 of AZD1222 vaccination. This TCR was recovered from an adult in good health. The chain links TRBV28 to TRBJ1-5; no clear D. This chain's CDR3 is CASNSRGGNQPQHF. The DNA of the CDR3 is TGTGCCAGCAACTCCCGGGGTGGCAATCAGCCCCAGCATTTT.